The next 25 T cell receptor beta chains were all read from a single sample in a study of identical twins. MiXCR was run by TCRdb on the 5' RACE reads, yielding one entry per CDR3 protein. The table lists nearly 900,000 distinct CDR3 sequences, approximately 13% of them singletons. These same data were also listed under a study on yellow fever vaccine responses in identical twins.

The sample taken for sequencing was PBMCs. The source of these receptors is a woman aged 18-29 years in good health.

This clonotype was detected only a few times. The rearrangement uses TRBV20-1 and TRBJ1-1; TRBD1 aligns across 8 bases. Germline assignment: CDR1 DFQATT and CDR2 SNEGSKA (reference sequence). The J segment lost 2 bases and the V segment lost 5 bases, leaving 4 bases of the junction unmatched. This CDR3 region has 13 residues. CDR3 nucleotide sequence: TGCAGTGCTTTTGGACAGGGTAACACTGAAGCTTTCTTT. It codes for CSAFGQGNTEAFF.

The table lists this clonotype with a few counts. The chain joins TRBV7-9 to TRBJ2-4, with D maybe TRBD2 (6 bases). The CDR3 extends over 15 amino acids. Per germline, CDR1 SEHNR and CDR2 FQNEAQ (reference sequence). Between the trimmed V and J ends, which lost 3 bases and 0 bases, there was a span of 9 bases. The CDR3 DNA reads TGTGCCAGCAGCTTCTCGGGACTAGCCAAAAACATTCAGTACTTC. Protein product: CASSFSGLAKNIQYF.

This clonotype appeared a few times. V and J are TRBV6-1 and TRBJ2-2; D is tentatively TRBD1 or TRBD2 (5 bases each). V was pared by 8 bases and J by 2 bases, with 18 bases between. The CDR3 extends over 16 amino acids. Looked up from germline, CDR1 is MNHNS and CDR2 is SASEGT. CDR3 sequence reads: CASGDVLRINTGELFF. CDR3 nucleotide sequence: TGTGCCAGCGGGGACGTACTACGAATTAACACCGGGGAGCTGTTTTTT.

This clonotype was found a few times. The chain uses TRBV7-9 and TRBJ2-3, with D possibly being TRBD2 (6 bases). The CDR3 has 15 residues. From germline, CDR1 is SEHNR and CDR2 FQNEAQ (reference sequence). The V and J ends lost 5 bases and 2 bases respectively, with 14 bases between them. CDR3 loop: CASSPTGGNTDTQYF. The CDR3 DNA reads TGTGCCAGCAGCCCGACTGGGGGGAACACAGATACGCAGTATTTT.

The sample holds a few counts of this clonotype. The chain is built from TRBV7-3 and TRBJ2-1, with 10 bases identical to TRBD2. The length of the CDR3 is 16 residues. V was clipped by 2 bases and J by 7 bases; unmatched bases: 8. Germline CDR1 and CDR2: SGHTA and FQGTGA. The CDR3 is CASSLSVASGSNEQFF. DNA for the CDR3: TGTGCCAGCAGCTTATCTGTGGCTAGCGGGAGTAATGAGCAGTTCTTC.

The sample holds a few counts of this clonotype. As DNA, the CDR3 is TGTGCCAGCAGCGCGACTTCGGGGACGGCACTTCAAGAGACCCAGTACTTC. Protein product: CASSATSGTALQETQYF. The chain uses TRBV9 and TRBJ2-5, with D perhaps being TRBD1 or TRBD2 (5 bases each). This CDR3 has 17 amino acids. In germline, CDR1 is SGDLS, CDR2 YYNGEE. With 3 bases removed from V and 2 bases from J, the gap between germline ends came to 20 bases. The full variable domain, completed using reference TRBV9 and TRBJ2-5, is DSGVTQTPKHLITATGQRVTLRCSPRSGDLSVYWYQQSLDQGLQFLIQYYNGEERAKGNILERFSAQQFPDLHSELNLSSLELGDSALYFCASSATSGTALQETQYFGPGTRLLVL.

Many counts were recorded for this clonotype. The CDR3 loop reads CASSLSESYGYTF. The CDR3 nucleotides read TGTGCCAGCAGTCTTTCGGAGTCCTATGGCTACACCTTC. This chain connects TRBV11-2 to TRBJ1-2; D remains ambiguous. Germline assignment: CDR1 SGHAT and CDR2 FQNNGV. With 6 bases removed from V and 4 bases from J, the gap between germline ends came to 12 bases. The CDR3 runs 13 residues. Supplemented by reference TRBV11-2 and TRBJ1-2, the full variable domain reads EAGVAQSPRYKIIEKRQSVAFWCNPISGHATLYWYQQILGQGPKLLIQFQNNGVVDDSQLPKDRFSAERLKGVDSTLKIQPAKLEDSAVYLCASSLSESYGYTFGSGTRLTVV.

There are many counts of this clonotype. The V gene is TRBV16, the J gene TRBJ2-5, with 7 positions matching TRBD2. CDR3 length: 14 residues. The trim removed 2 bases at V and 4 bases at J, leaving 4 bases unmatched. Germline V gene sequence: CDR1 KGHSY, CDR2 FQNENV. Here the CDR3 reads CASSQTGGSETQYF. The CDR3 region has the DNA TGTGCCAGCAGCCAAACGGGGGGATCAGAGACCCAGTACTTC. The whole variable domain, remainder taken from reference TRBV16 and TRBJ2-5, is GEEVAQTPKHLVRGEGQKAKLYCAPIKGHSYVFWYQQVLKNEFKFLISFQNENVFDETGMPKERFSAKCLPNSPCSLEIQATKLEDSAVYFCASSQTGGSETQYFGPGTRLLVL.

There are a few counts of this clonotype. The chain is built from TRBV28 and TRBJ2-7; 8 nucleotides agree with TRBD2. Germline V gene sequence: CDR1 MDHEN, CDR2 SYDVKM. The CDR3 spans 15 residues. The trim removed 7 bases at V and 3 bases at J, leaving 11 bases unmatched. CDR3 region: CASTRGGEINYEQYV. CDR3 bases: TGTGCCAGCACCCGGGGGGGGGAGATTAACTACGAGCAGTACGTC.

This clonotype has a handful of counts. The genes are TRBV7-9 and TRBJ2-2; tentatively, D is TRBD2 (6 bases). Deletions cut 3 bases from V and 7 bases from J, with 18 bases between. In germline, CDR1 is SEHNR, CDR2 FQNEAQ (reference sequence). This CDR3 is 16 amino acids long. This CDR3 reads CASSFTGTELGGELFF. CDR3 DNA sequence: TGTGCCAGCAGCTTTACCGGGACTGAACTTGGCGGGGAGCTGTTTTTT.

There are a few counts of this clonotype. This sequence joins TRBV15 and TRBJ2-5, with 15 bases identical to TRBD2. The CDR3 runs to 16 residues. Germline V gene data show CDR1 as LNHNV and CDR2 as YYDKDF (reference sequence). The V and J ends lost 1 base and 3 bases, in that order; junction bases with no gene match: 0. CDR3 sequence reads: CATSRGTSGGEETQYF. CDR3 sequence (DNA): TGTGCCACCAGCAGAGGGACTAGCGGGGGGGAAGAGACCCAGTACTTC.

This chain connects TRBV5-1 to TRBJ2-5; TRBD1 is a possible D gene (7 bases). Germline V gene data show CDR1 as SGHRS and CDR2 as YFSETQ. There are 15 residues in the CDR3. Deletions cut 0 bases from V and 5 bases from J, with 14 bases between. In DNA form, the CDR3 reads TGCGCCAGCAGCTTGGACAGGGGAAGCGGGGAGACCCAGTACTTC. Translated, it gives CASSLDRGSGETQYF.

V and J are TRBV5-1 and TRBJ1-2, with 8 bases that match TRBD1. V was pared by 4 bases and J by 0 bases, with 8 bases of the junction left unmatched. CDR3 size: 16 residues. In germline, CDR1 is SGHRS, CDR2 YFSETQ. Here the CDR3 reads CASSRITGGTNYGYTF. The CDR3 DNA is TGCGCCAGCAGCCGTATAACAGGGGGAACTAACTATGGCTACACCTTC.

V usage is TRBV24-1 and J usage is TRBJ2-2; no firm D call. Germline lookup yields CDR1 KGHDR and CDR2 SFDVKD. Trimming took off 3 bases at V and 7 bases at J, with 5 bases between the two ends. The CDR3 is 12 residues long. The CDR3 sequence: CATSDAIGELFF. Here the CDR3 DNA reads TGTGCCACCAGTGATGCCATCGGGGAGCTGTTTTTT.

This sequence joins TRBV24-1 and TRBJ2-7; D gene uncertain. The V end lost 4 bases, the J end lost 0 bases, and 15 bases lay between the germline ends. CDR1 and CDR2 from the germline V gene are KGHDR and SFDVKD. This CDR3 comprises 16 residues. Here the CDR3 DNA reads TGTGCCACCAGTGACCCCGGCGACCGACGCTCCTACGAGCAGTACTTC. It yields the protein CATSDPGDRRSYEQYF.

This clonotype was observed a handful of times. This chain connects TRBV3-1 to TRBJ2-5; 9 nucleotides align to TRBD1. The germline V gene has CDR1 LGHDT and CDR2 YNNKEL (reference sequence). CDR3 length: 16 residues. V gave up 0 bases and J gave up 6 bases; unmatched junction bases: 8. CDR3 sequence reads: CASSQDSPTGGKTQYF. As DNA, the CDR3 is TGTGCCAGCAGCCAAGACAGCCCGACAGGGGGAAAGACCCAGTACTTC.

The rearrangement uses TRBV18 and TRBJ1-5; perhaps TRBD1 as D (5 bases). The CDR3 extends over 16 amino acids. CDR1 is KGHSH and CDR2 is LQKENI in the germline V gene. Between the trimmed V and J ends, which lost 4 bases and 3 bases, there was a span of 16 bases. CDR3 nucleotides: TGTGCCAGCTCACACCGCCAACAGGCCAACAATCAGCCCCAGCATTTT. Translation gives CASSHRQQANNQPQHF. Full variable domain (rest looked up from reference TRBV18 and TRBJ1-5): NAGVMQNPRHLVRRRGQEARLRCSPMKGHSHVYWYRQLPEEGLKFMVYLQKENIIDESGMPKERFSAEFPKEGPSILRIQQVVRGDSAAYFCASSHRQQANNQPQHFGDGTRLSIL.

This clonotype occurred many times. The V and J genes are TRBV29-1 and TRBJ1-2; D perhaps matches TRBD1 (6 bases). CDR1 and CDR2 from the germline V gene are SQVTM and ANQGSEA. Trimming stripped 7 bases from V and 0 bases from J, with 15 bases between. The CDR3 is made up of 14 amino acids. DNA for the CDR3: TGCAGCGCACTCGTGGGGGGGCCTAACTATGGCTACACCTTC. Translation: CSALVGGPNYGYTF.

The genes are TRBV9 and TRBJ1-6; D uncertain. The CDR3 is 15 amino acids. Per the germline V gene, CDR1 is SGDLS and CDR2 is YYNGEE. Trimming pared 0 bases from V and 6 bases from J, leaving 10 bases between. The CDR3 region is CASSVGSRSNSPLHF. Written as DNA, the CDR3 is TGTGCCAGCAGCGTAGGTAGCAGAAGTAATTCACCCCTCCACTTT. The full variable domain, its missing parts supplied by reference TRBV9 and TRBJ1-6, is DSGVTQTPKHLITATGQRVTLRCSPRSGDLSVYWYQQSLDQGLQFLIQYYNGEERAKGNILERFSAQQFPDLHSELNLSSLELGDSALYFCASSVGSRSNSPLHFGNGTRLTVT.

This clonotype was recorded many times. The genes are TRBV29-1 and TRBJ1-1; D remains unclear. CDR3 length equals 13 residues. Trimming cost V 7 bases and J 5 bases, with 17 bases left between them. Germline assignment: CDR1 SQVTM and CDR2 ANQGSEA. This CDR3 is CSADTSTSTEAFF. CDR3 nucleotide sequence: TGCAGCGCCGACACCTCAACCTCAACTGAAGCTTTCTTT.

This clonotype was counted at least ten times. The chain joins TRBV12-3 or TRBV12-4 to TRBJ1-1; D is unresolved. CDR3 size: 11 residues. V was pared by 2 bases and J by 7 bases, with 5 bases between. DNA of the CDR3: TGTGCCAGCAGTTTAATGGGTGAAGCTTTCTTT. Encoded protein: CASSLMGEAFF.

The V and J genes are TRBV3-1 and TRBJ2-5, with TRBD1 matching 7 bases. This CDR3 comprises 16 residues. Germline CDR1 and CDR2: LGHDT and YNNKEL (reference sequence). Losses at the gene ends were 4 bases for V and 4 bases for J; bases not matched to a gene: 12. CDR3 amino acids: CASSPGEGGSSETQYF. The CDR3 DNA sequence: TGTGCCAGCAGCCCCGGGGAAGGGGGCTCGTCAGAGACCCAGTACTTC.

This clonotype was counted ten times or more. The CDR3 DNA is TGCAGCGGCGGACAGGGGTTGAGAAATGAGCAGTTCTTC. This sequence encodes CSGGQGLRNEQFF. This chain joins TRBV29-1 and TRBJ2-1; 9 bases match TRBD1. This CDR3 is 13 amino acids long. Germline V CDR1 and CDR2: SQVTM, ANQGSEA. Germline trimming cut 7 bases from V and 7 bases from J; bases unmatched to any gene: 8.

V gene TRBV13 combines with J gene TRBJ1-3, with D perhaps TRBD1 (5 bases). CDR1 is PRHDT, CDR2 FYEKMQ, per germline (reference sequence). This CDR3 contains 15 residues. The ends were cut back, 5 bases at V and 0 bases at J, with 11 bases in the middle. The CDR3 region has the DNA TGTGCCAGCAGCCAGACAGTACTCTCTGGAAACACCATATATTTT. It codes for CASSQTVLSGNTIYF.

This clonotype has only a few counts. Mismatch with germline at one junction end may stem from a read error. The CDR3 DNA is TGCGCCAGCAGCTTGACTAGCGGGGTGGGTGAGAAGTTCTTC. It is translated as CASSLTSGVGEKFF. The chain combines TRBV5-1 with TRBJ2-1; 10 bases line up with TRBD2. The CDR3 runs 14 residues. CDR1 and CDR2 (germline): SGHRS, YFSETQ.